The rows below give T cell receptor beta chains drawn from one sample of a study of T cell changes during pregnancy in multiple sclerosis. Sequencing used immunoSEQ multiplex PCR; TCRdb keeps in-frame clones, though not all of them. The sample consists of tens of thousands of clones, less than 90% of them appearing once. The sequenced sample was CD4+ T cells from peripheral blood mononuclear cells, obtained in the first trimester of pregnancy. These receptors all come from a female donor in good health, enrolled as a control in a pregnancy study. Both conserved end residues are trimmed from each CDR3. The order of the fields is D gene, V gene, CDR3 protein. D genes are given only for firm matches.

- | TRBV27 | ASSLSYGQSHNQPQH
TRBD1 | TRBV7-8 | ASSDRASSYNEQF
- | TRBV4-1 | ASSQAGSSNEKLF
- | TRBV6-5 | ASRLKAGELF
TRBD1 | TRBV10-2 | ASSDRAWSTGELF
TRBD2 | TRBV7-3 | ASGTSGNTDTQY
TRBD2 | TRBV5-1 | ASSLTSGAYTDTQY
- | TRBV4-3 | ASSQVFGQFAGELF
- | TRBV19 | ASSIQGHSEAF
TRBD1 | TRBV4-3 | ASSQVATGGSGNTIY
TRBD1 | TRBV27 | ASSTGDNNSPLH
- | TRBV28 | ASSLIRRGKGYEQY
TRBD2 | TRBV13 | ASSFLPGRADEQF
TRBD1 | TRBV30 | AWSVQGATDTQY
- | TRBV5-1 | ASSLEVLQGNTEAF
TRBD1 | TRBV7-9 | ASSSRDRGLGNTIY
TRBD1 | TRBV30 | AWSSRGDQPQH
TRBD2 | TRBV5-1 | ASSLNAGGKDTQY
- | TRBV5-1 | ASSFGGNNSPLH
TRBD2 | TRBV11-2 | ASSLRLAGGSNTGELF
- | TRBV13 | ASSIFLHTGELF
TRBD1 | TRBV2 | ASSEVGGGTEAF